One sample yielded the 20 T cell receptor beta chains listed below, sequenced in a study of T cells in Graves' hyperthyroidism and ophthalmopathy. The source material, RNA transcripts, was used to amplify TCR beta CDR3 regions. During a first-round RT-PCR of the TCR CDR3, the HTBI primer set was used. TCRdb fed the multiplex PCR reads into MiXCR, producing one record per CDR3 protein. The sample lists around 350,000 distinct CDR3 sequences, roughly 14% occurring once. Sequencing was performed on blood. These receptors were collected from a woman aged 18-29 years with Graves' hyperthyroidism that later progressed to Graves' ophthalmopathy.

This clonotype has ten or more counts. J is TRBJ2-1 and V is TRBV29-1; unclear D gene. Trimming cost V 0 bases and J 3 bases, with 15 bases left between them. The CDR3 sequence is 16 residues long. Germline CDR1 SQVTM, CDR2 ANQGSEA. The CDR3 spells CSVEDNGRPGYNEQFF. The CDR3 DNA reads TGCAGCGTTGAAGATAATGGTCGTCCTGGCTACAATGAGCAGTTCTTC.

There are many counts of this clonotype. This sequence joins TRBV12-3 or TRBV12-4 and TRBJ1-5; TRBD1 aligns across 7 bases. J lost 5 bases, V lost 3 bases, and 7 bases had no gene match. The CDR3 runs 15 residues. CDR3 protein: CASSFHKGGDQPQHF. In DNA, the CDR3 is TGTGCCAGCAGTTTTCACAAAGGGGGCGATCAGCCCCAGCATTTT.

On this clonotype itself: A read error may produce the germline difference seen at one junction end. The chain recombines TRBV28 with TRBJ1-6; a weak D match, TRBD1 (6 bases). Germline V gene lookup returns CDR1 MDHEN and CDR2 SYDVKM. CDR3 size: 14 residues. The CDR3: CASSLTGPNSPFHF. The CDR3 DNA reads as TGTGCCAGCAGCTTGACAGGCCCGAATTCACCCTTCCACTTT.

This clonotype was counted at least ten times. The CDR3 loop reads CASSLATGGLYEQYF. The CDR3 DNA sequence: TGTGCCAGCAGCTTAGCAACAGGAGGCCTCTACGAGCAGTACTTC. J is TRBJ2-7 and V is TRBV7-9, with D perhaps assigned TRBD1 or TRBD2 (5 bases each). Germline V gene sequence: CDR1 SEHNR, CDR2 FQNEAQ (reference sequence). The V and J ends lost 0 bases and 3 bases respectively, with 12 bases between them. There are 15 residues in the CDR3.

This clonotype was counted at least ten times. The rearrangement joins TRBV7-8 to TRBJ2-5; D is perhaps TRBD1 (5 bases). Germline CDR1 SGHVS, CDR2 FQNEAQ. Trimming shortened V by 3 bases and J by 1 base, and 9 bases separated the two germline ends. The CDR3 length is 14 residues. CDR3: CASSFRTLQETQYF. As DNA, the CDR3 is TGTGCCAGCAGCTTCCGGACACTCCAAGAGACCCAGTACTTC.

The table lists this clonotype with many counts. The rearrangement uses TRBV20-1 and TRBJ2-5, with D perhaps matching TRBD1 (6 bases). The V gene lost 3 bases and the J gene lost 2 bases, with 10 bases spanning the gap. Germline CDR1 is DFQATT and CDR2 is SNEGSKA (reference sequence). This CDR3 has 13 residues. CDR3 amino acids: CSARRQGQETQYF. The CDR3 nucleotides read TGCAGTGCTAGGAGGCAGGGGCAAGAGACCCAGTACTTC.

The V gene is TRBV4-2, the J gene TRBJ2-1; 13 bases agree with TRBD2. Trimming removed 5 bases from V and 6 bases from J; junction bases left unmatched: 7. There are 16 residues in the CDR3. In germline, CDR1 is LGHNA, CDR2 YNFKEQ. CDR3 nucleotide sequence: TGTGCCAGCAGCGTCTCCGGGACTAGCGGGACCAATGAGCAGTTCTTC. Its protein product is CASSVSGTSGTNEQFF.

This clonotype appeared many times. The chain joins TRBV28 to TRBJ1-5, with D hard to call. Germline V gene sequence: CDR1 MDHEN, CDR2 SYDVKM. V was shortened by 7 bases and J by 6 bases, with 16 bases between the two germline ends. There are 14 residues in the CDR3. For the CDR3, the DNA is TGTGCCAGCAAGACTCGGTTGAGGAGTCAGCCCCAGCATTTT. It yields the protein CASKTRLRSQPQHF.

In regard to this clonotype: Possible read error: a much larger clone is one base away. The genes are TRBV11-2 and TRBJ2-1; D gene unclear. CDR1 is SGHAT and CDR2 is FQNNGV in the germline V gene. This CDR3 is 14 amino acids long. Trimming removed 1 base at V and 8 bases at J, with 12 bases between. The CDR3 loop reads CASSLVGSSDEQFF. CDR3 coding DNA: TGTGCCAGCAGCTTAGTTGGGTCGAGCGATGAGCAGTTCTTC.

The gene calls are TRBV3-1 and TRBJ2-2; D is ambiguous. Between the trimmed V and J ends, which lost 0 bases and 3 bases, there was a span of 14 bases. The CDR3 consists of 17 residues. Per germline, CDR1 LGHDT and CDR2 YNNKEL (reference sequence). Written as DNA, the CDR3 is TGTGCCAGCAGCCAAGATGGGTTGCGCACAGACACCGGGGAGCTGTTTTTT. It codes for CASSQDGLRTDTGELFF.

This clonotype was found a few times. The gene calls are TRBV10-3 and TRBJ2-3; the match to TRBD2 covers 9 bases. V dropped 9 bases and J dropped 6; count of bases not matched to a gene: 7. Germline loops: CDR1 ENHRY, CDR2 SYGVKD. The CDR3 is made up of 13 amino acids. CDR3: CAINSGSGDTQYF. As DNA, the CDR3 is TGTGCCATTAATAGCGGGAGCGGGGATACGCAGTATTTT.

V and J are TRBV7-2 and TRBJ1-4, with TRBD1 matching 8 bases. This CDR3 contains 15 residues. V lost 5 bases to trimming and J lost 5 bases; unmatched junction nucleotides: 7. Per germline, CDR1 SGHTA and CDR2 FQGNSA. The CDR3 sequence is CASSTGQGRNEKLFF. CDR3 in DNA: TGTGCCAGCAGCACTGGACAGGGCCGAAATGAAAAACTGTTTTTT.

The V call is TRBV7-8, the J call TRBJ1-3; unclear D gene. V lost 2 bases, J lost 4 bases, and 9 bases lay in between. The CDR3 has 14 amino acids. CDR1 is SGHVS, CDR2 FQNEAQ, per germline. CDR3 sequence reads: CASSLRGGGNTIYF. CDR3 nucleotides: TGTGCCAGCAGCTTACGGGGTGGAGGAAACACCATATATTTT. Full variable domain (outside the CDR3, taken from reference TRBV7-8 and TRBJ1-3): GAGVSQSPRYKVAKRGQDVALRCDPISGHVSLFWYQQALGQGPEFLTYFQNEAQLDKSGLPSDRFFAERPEGSVSTLKIQRTQQEDSAVYLCASSLRGGGNTIYFGEGSWLTVV.

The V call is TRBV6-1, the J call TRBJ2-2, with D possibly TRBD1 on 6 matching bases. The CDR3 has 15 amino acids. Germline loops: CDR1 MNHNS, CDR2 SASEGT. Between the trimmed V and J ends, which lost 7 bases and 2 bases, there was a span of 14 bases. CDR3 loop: CASITTGGNTGELFF. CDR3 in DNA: TGTGCCAGCATAACGACTGGGGGCAACACCGGGGAGCTGTTTTTT.

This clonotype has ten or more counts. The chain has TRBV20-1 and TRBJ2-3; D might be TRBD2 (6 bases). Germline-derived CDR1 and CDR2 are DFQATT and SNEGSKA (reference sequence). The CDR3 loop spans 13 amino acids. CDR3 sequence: CIPFPGVDDTQYF. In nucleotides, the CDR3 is TGCATTCCGTTTCCGGGAGTTGACGATACGCAGTATTTT.

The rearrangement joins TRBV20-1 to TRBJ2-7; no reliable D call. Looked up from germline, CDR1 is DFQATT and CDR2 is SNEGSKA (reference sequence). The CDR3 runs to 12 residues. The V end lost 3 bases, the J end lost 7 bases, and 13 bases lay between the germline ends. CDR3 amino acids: CSASFRIGEQYF. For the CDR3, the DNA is TGCAGTGCTAGTTTCCGTATCGGGGAGCAGTACTTC.

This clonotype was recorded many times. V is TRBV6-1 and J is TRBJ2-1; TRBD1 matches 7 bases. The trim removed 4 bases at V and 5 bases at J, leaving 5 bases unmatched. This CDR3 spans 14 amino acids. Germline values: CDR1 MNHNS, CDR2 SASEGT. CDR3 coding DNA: TGTGCCAGCAGTGCCATCGGGACAGACAATGAGCAGTTCTTC. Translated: CASSAIGTDNEQFF.

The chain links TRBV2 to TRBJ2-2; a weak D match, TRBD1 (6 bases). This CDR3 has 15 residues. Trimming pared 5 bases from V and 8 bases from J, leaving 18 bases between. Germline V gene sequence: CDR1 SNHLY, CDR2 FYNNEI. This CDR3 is CASSRETGFSGELFF. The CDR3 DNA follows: TGTGCCAGCAGTCGTGAAACAGGGTTTTCTGGGGAGCTGTTTTTT. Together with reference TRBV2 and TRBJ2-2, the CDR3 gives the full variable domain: EPEVTQTPSHQVTQMGQEVILRCVPISNHLYFYWYRQILGQKVEFLVSFYNNEISEKSEIFDDQFSVERPDGSNFTLKIRSTKLEDSAMYFCASSRETGFSGELFFGEGSRLTVL.

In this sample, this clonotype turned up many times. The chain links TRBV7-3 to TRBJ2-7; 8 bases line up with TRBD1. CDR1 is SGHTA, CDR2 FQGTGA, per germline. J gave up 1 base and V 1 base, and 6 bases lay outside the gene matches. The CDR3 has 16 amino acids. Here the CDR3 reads CASSLRRDRWSYEQYF. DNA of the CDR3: TGTGCCAGCAGCTTAAGACGGGACAGGTGGTCCTACGAGCAGTACTTC. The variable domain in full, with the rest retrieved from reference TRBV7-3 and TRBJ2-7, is GAGVSQTPSNKVTEKGKYVELRCDPISGHTALYWYRQSLGQGPEFLIYFQGTGAADDSGLPNDRFFAVRPEGSVSTLKIQRTERGDSAVYLCASSLRRDRWSYEQYFGPGTRLTVT.

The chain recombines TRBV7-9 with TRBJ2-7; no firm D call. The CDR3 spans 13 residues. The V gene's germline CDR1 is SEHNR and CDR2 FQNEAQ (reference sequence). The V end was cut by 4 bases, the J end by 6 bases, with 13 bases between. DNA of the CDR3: TGTGCCAGCAGCTCCCCTGCCTTAACCGAGCAGTACTTC. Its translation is CASSSPALTEQYF.